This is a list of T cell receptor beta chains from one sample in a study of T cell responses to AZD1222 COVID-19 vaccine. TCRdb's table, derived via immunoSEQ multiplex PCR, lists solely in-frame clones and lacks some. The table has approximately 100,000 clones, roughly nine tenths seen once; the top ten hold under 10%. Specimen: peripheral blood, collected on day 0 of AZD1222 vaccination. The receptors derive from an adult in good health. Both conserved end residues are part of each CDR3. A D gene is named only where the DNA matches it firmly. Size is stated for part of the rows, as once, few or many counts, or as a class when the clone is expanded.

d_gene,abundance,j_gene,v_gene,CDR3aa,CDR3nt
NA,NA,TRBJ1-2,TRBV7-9,CASSFGSGVGYTF,TGTGCCAGCAGCTTCGGGTCAGGGGTCGGCTACACCTTC
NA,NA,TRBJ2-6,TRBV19,CASSQASSGANVLTF,TGTGCCAGTAGCCAGGCCAGCTCTGGGGCCAACGTCCTGACTTTC
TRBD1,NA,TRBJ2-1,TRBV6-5,CASRGGSNNEQFF,TGTGCCAGCAGAGGGGGCTCAAACAATGAGCAGTTCTTC
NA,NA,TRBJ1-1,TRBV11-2,CASSLAGQMNTEAFF,TGTGCCAGCAGCCTAGCCGGACAGATGAACACTGAAGCTTTCTTT
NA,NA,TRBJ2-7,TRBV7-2,CASSWDMITYEQYF,TGTGCCAGCAGCTGGGACATGATAACCTACGAGCAGTACTTC
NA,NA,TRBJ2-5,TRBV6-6,CASSPYRGSGDILQETQYF,TGTGCCAGCAGTCCCTATCGGGGGTCAGGTGATATACTCCAAGAGACCCAGTACTTC
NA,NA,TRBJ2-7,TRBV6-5,CASSYDSTPYEQYF,TGTGCCAGCAGTTACGACTCGACACCCTACGAGCAGTACTTC
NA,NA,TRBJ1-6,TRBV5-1,CARSNYNSPLHF,TGCGCCAGAAGCAACTATAATTCACCCCTCCACTTT
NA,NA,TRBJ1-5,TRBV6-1,CASSDPYSNQPQHF,TGTGCCAGCAGTGACCCATATAGCAATCAGCCCCAGCATTTT
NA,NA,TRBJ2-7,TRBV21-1,CASSNQRAGTGSYEQYF,TGTGCCAGCAGCAATCAACGCGCCGGGACAGGGTCCTACGAGCAGTACTTC
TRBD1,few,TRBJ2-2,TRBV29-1,CSVRDRGRPGELFF,TGCAGCGTGCGGGACAGGGGGCGCCCCGGGGAGCTGTTTTTT
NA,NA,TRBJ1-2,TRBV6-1,CASSEFRGAGYTF,TGTGCCAGCAGTGAGTTTAGGGGCGCAGGCTACACCTTC
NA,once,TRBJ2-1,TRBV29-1,CSVESGFSYNEQFF,TGCAGCGTTGAATCGGGTTTCTCCTACAATGAGCAGTTCTTC
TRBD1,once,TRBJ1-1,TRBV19,CATLRGQQAFF,TGTGCCACCTTAAGGGGGCAGCAGGCTTTCTTT
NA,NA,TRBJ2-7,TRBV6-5,CASRRQDAYEQYF,TGTGCCAGCAGGCGACAGGATGCCTACGAGCAGTACTTC
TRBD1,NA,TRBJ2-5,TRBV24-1,CATSDFQRQGAQETQYF,TGTGCCACCAGTGATTTCCAGCGACAGGGCGCCCAAGAGACCCAGTACTTC
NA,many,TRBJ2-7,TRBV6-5,CASSWGRSTYEQYF,TGTGCCAGCAGTTGGGGCAGATCGACCTACGAGCAGTACTTC
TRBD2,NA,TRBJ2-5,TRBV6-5,CASTPGTSHQETQYF,TGTGCCAGCACCCCTGGGACTAGTCACCAAGAGACCCAGTACTTC
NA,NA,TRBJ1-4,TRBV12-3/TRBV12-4,CASSFSPNEKLFF,TGTGCCAGCAGTTTTAGTCCTAATGAAAAACTGTTTTTT
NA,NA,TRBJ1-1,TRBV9,CASSALGGTEAFF,TGTGCCAGCAGTGCTCTCGGGGGCACTGAAGCTTTCTTT
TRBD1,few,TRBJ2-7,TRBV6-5,CASSPGTEPDEQYF,TGTGCCAGCAGTCCCGGGACAGAGCCCGACGAGCAGTACTTC
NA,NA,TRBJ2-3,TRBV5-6,CASSRGLGTDTQYF,TGTGCCAGCAGCCGAGGACTGGGGACAGATACGCAGTATTTT
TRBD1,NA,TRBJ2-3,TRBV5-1,CASRGQPSTDTQYF,TGCGCCAGCAGGGGACAGCCTAGCACAGATACGCAGTATTTT
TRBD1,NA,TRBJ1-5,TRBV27,CASSFLSDRAGNQPQHF,TGTGCCAGCAGTTTCCTTTCGGACAGGGCAGGCAATCAGCCCCAGCATTTT
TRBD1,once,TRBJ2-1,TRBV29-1,CSVPRDRGLYNEQFF,TGCAGCGTTCCCCGGGACAGGGGCCTTTACAATGAGCAGTTCTTC
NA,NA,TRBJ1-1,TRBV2,CASKPESGVTEAFF,TGTGCCAGCAAACCTGAAAGCGGGGTCACTGAAGCTTTCTTT
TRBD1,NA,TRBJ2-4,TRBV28,CASSLSGQGWNIQYF,TGTGCCAGCAGTTTATCCGGACAGGGCTGGAACATTCAGTACTTC
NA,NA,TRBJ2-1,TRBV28,CASSFSGRGIPNEQFF,TGTGCCAGCAGTTTTTCCGGGCGGGGTATCCCCAATGAGCAGTTCTTC
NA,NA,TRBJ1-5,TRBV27,CASSPRRYSNQPQHF,TGTGCCAGCAGTCCAAGACGTTATAGCAATCAGCCCCAGCATTTT
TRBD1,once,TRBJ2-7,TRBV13,CASSSTGGGYEQYF,TGTGCCAGCAGCTCGACAGGGGGCGGGTACGAGCAGTACTTC
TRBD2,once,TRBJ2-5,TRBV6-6,CASSLAAGGQETQYF,TGTGCCAGCTCCCTCGCGGCGGGGGGCCAAGAGACCCAGTACTTC
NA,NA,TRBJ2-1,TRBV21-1,CANPERTPLPSSYNEQFF,TGTGCCAACCCGGAGCGGACACCACTCCCTAGCTCCTACAATGAGCAGTTCTTC
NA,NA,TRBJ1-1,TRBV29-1,CSVRGTTNTEAFF,TGCAGCGTTCGCGGGACGACGAACACTGAAGCTTTCTTT
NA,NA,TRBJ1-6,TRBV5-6,CASSFRAGANSPLHF,TGTGCCAGCAGCTTTCGTGCAGGGGCTAATTCACCCCTCCACTTT
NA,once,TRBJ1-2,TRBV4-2,CASSQVGGRAAGYTF,TGTGCCAGCAGCCAAGTCGGGGGCAGGGCGGCGGGCTACACCTTC
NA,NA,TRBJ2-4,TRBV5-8,CASSLTGTSRDIQYF,TGTGCCAGCAGCTTAACCGGGACAAGTAGAGACATTCAGTACTTC
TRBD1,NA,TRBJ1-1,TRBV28,CASSPGQGVVGTEAFF,TGTGCCAGCAGTCCCGGACAGGGGGTGGTCGGCACTGAAGCTTTCTTT
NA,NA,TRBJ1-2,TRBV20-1,CSASGPGGNYGYTF,TGCAGTGCTAGTGGCCCCGGAGGGAACTATGGCTACACCTTC
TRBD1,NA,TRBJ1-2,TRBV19,CASSSTGERGYGYTF,TGTGCCAGTAGCTCGACAGGGGAAAGGGGCTATGGCTACACCTTC
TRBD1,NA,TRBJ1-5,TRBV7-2,CASSLSQGLQPQHF,TGTGCCAGCAGCTTATCACAGGGGCTGCAGCCCCAGCATTTT
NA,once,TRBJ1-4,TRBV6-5,CASSYTQADEFILFF,TGTGCCAGCAGTTACACACAGGCCGACGAATTTATCCTGTTTTTT
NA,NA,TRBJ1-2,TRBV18,CASSPEKGGYGYTF,TGTGCCAGCTCACCCGAGAAGGGTGGCTATGGCTACACCTTC
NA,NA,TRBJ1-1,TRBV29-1,CSVEQQLNTEAFF,TGCAGCGTTGAACAACAGCTGAACACTGAAGCTTTCTTT
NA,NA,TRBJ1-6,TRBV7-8,CASSFSGQNNSPLHF,TGTGCCAGCAGCTTTTCAGGGCAAAATAATTCACCCCTCCACTTT
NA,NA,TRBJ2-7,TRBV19,CASNPQGHSYEQYF,TGTGCCAGTAATCCCCAGGGGCACTCCTACGAGCAGTACTTC
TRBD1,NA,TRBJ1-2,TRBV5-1,CASSLVGQGGSGYTF,TGCGCCAGCAGCTTGGTAGGACAGGGAGGAAGTGGCTACACCTTC
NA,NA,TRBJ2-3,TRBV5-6,CASSLVGGSFTDTQYF,TGTGCCAGCAGCTTGGTTGGAGGATCCTTCACAGATACGCAGTATTTT
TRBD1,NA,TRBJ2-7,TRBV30,CAWSVSRQGLPFSDEQYF,TGTGCCTGGAGTGTATCCAGACAGGGCTTACCGTTTTCCGACGAGCAGTACTTC
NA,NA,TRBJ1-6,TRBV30,CALVRAGANSPLHF,TGTGCCTTAGTTCGGGCAGGAGCGAATTCACCCCTCCACTTT
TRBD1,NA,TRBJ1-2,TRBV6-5,CASSYSGTGSYGYTF,TGTGCCAGCAGTTACTCCGGGACAGGGTCCTATGGCTACACCTTC
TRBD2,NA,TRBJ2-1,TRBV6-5,CASSSGLARIIDEQFF,TGTGCCAGCAGTTCCGGACTAGCGAGGATTATCGATGAGCAGTTCTTC
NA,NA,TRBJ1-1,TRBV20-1,CSASENTEAFF,TGCAGTGCTTCCGAGAACACTGAAGCTTTCTTT
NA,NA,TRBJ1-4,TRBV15,CASRDVSNEKLFF,TGTGCCAGCAGGGACGTTTCGAATGAAAAACTGTTTTTT
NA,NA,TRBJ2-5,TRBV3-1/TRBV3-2,CASSQGTHQETQYF,TGTGCCAGCAGCCAGGGGACGCACCAAGAGACCCAGTACTTC
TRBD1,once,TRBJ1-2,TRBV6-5,CASTPGGGDYGYTF,TGTGCCAGCACCCCCGGAGGGGGCGATTATGGCTACACCTTC